This is a list of T cell receptor beta chains from one sample in a study of T cell responses to AZD1222 COVID-19 vaccine. Generated by immunoSEQ multiplex PCR, the TCRdb table keeps only in-frame clones and is missing some. The sample records 120,000 to 150,000 clones, more than 70% being singletons. Sequences were derived from peripheral blood, sampled 28 days after the second AZD1222 dose. The receptors were gathered from an adult who received the AZD1222 COVID-19 vaccine. CDR3s include the opening cysteine and the closing phenylalanine or tryptophan. Fields, in order: J gene, D gene, V gene, CDR3 DNA, CDR3 protein. A D gene is named only where the DNA matches it firmly.

J gene: TRBJ2-7
D gene: TRBD2
V gene: TRBV5-4
CDR3 DNA: TGTGCCAGCAGCTTGGGGGGACTAGGCGAGCAGTACTTC
CDR3 protein: CASSLGGLGEQYF

J gene: TRBJ2-3
D gene: -
V gene: TRBV5-8
CDR3 DNA: TGTGCCAGCAGCTTGGCGGGGGCTAGCGGAGGAGGAGATACGCAGTATTTT
CDR3 protein: CASSLAGASGGGDTQYF

J gene: TRBJ2-7
D gene: TRBD2
V gene: TRBV3-1/TRBV3-2
CDR3 DNA: TGTGCCAGCAGCCAAGGGACTAGCGCGATACAGTACTTC
CDR3 protein: CASSQGTSAIQYF

J gene: TRBJ1-6
D gene: -
V gene: TRBV27
CDR3 DNA: TGTGCCAGCACTGAAAGGACAACTCGCTACAATTCACCCCTCCACTTT
CDR3 protein: CASTERTTRYNSPLHF

J gene: TRBJ1-3
D gene: -
V gene: TRBV28
CDR3 DNA: TGTGCCAGCAGAACTGGACAGAGGAGAAACACCATATATTTT
CDR3 protein: CASRTGQRRNTIYF

J gene: TRBJ1-6
D gene: TRBD1
V gene: TRBV7-6
CDR3 DNA: TGTGCCAGCAGCTTAGCGCGGGACAGCAATTCACCCCTCCACTTT
CDR3 protein: CASSLARDSNSPLHF

J gene: TRBJ2-3
D gene: -
V gene: TRBV9
CDR3 DNA: TGTGCCAGCAGCGTATCGGGATCCACAGATACGCAGTATTTT
CDR3 protein: CASSVSGSTDTQYF

J gene: TRBJ2-3
D gene: -
V gene: TRBV18
CDR3 DNA: TGTGCCAGCTCACCATCCGGCCCAGATACGCAGTATTTT
CDR3 protein: CASSPSGPDTQYF

J gene: TRBJ1-1
D gene: -
V gene: TRBV4-2
CDR3 DNA: TGTGCCAGCAGCCAGGCAATATTGTTCCAGGGCTCCGGGGGGACTGAAGCTTTCTTT
CDR3 protein: CASSQAILFQGSGGTEAFF

J gene: TRBJ1-5
D gene: -
V gene: TRBV6-5
CDR3 DNA: TGTGCCAGCAGTAGCCAGGACGGTTCCAATCAGCCCCAGCATTTT
CDR3 protein: CASSSQDGSNQPQHF